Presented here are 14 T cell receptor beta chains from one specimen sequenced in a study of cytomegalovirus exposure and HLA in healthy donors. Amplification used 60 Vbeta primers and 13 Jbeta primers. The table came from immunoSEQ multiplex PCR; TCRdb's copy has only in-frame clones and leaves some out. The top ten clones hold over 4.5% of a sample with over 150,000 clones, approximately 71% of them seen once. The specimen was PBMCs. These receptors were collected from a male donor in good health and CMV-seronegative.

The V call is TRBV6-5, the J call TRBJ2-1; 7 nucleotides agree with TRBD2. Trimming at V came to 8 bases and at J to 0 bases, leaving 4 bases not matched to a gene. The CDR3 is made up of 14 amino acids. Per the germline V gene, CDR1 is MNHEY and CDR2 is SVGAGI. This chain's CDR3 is CASAGGSSYNEQFF. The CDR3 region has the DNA TGTGCCAGCGCAGGCGGGAGCTCCTACAATGAGCAGTTCTTC.

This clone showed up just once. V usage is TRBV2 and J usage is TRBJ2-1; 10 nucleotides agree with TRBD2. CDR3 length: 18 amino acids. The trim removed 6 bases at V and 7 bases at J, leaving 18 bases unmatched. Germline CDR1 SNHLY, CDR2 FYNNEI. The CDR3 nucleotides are TGTGCCAGCAGGGGGGATCGGACTAGCGGAGTAGAGTGGAATGAGCAGTTCTTC. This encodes CASRGDRTSGVEWNEQFF.

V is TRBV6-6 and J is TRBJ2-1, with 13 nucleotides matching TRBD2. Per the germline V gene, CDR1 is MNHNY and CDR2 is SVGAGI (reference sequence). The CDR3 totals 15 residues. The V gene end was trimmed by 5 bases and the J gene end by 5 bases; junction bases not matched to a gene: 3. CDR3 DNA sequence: TGTGCCAGCAGTCCGGGACTAGCGGGAAACAATGAGCAGTTCTTC. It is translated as CASSPGLAGNNEQFF.

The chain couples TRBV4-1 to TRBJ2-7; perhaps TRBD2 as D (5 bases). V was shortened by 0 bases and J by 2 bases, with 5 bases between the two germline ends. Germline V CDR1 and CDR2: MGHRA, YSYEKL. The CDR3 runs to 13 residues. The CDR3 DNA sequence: TGCGCCAGCAGCCAAGAGGGAGCCTACGAGCAGTACTTC. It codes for CASSQEGAYEQYF.

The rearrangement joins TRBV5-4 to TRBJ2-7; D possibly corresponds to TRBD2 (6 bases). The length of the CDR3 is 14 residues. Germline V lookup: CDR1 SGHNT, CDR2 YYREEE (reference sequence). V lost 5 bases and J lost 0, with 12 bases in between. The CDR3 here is CASRRRDGSYEQYF. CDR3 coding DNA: TGTGCCAGCAGGCGGAGGGACGGCTCCTACGAGCAGTACTTC. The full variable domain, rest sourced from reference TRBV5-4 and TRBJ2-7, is ETGVTQSPTHLIKTRGQQVTLRCSSQSGHNTVSWYQQALGQGPQFIFQYYREEENGRGNFPPRFSGLQFPNYSSELNVNALELDDSALYLCASRRRDGSYEQYFGPGTRLTVT.

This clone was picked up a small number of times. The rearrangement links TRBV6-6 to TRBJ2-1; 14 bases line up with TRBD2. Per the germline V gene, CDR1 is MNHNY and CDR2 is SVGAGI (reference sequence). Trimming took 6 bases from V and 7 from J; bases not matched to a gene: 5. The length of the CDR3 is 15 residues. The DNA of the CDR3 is TGTGCCAGCAGCTGGACTAGCGGGAGGCGGAATGAGCAGTTCTTC. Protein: CASSWTSGRRNEQFF.

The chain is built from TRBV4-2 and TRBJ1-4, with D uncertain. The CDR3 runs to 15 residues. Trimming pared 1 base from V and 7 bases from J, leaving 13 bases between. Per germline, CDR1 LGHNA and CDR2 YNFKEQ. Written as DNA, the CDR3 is TGTGCCAGCAGCCAAGCGGGGTCGGGGTTTGAAAAACTGTTTTTT. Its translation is CASSQAGSGFEKLFF.

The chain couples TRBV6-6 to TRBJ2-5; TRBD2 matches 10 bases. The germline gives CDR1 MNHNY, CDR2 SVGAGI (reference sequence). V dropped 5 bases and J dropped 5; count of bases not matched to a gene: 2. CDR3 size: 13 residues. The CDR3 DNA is TGTGCCAGCAGTCCACTAGCGGGGGAGACCCAGTACTTC. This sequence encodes CASSPLAGETQYF.

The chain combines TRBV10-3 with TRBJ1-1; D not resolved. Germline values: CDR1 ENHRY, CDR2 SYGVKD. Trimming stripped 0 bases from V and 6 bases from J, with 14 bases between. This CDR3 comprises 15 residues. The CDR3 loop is CAISESRGTNAEAFF. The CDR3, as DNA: TGTGCCATCAGTGAGTCGAGAGGTACCAATGCTGAAGCTTTCTTT.

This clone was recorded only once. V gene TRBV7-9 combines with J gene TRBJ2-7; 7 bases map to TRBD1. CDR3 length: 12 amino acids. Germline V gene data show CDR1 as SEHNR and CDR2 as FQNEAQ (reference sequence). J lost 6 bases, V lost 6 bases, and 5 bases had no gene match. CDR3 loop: CASRTTGTEQYF. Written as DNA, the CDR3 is TGTGCCAGCAGAACGACAGGGACCGAGCAGTACTTC.

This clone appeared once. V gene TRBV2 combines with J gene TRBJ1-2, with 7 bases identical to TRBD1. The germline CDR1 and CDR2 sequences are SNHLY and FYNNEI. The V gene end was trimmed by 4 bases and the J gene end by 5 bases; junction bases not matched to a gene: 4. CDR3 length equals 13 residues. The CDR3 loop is CASSGQGTYGYTF. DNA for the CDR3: TGTGCCAGCAGTGGACAGGGAACTTATGGCTACACCTTC.

CDR3 loop: CASSYYRGTEAFF. The CDR3 region has the DNA TGTGCCAGCAGTTACTACCGGGGCACTGAAGCTTTCTTT. This rearrangement joins TRBV6-6 to TRBJ1-1; no firm D call. The CDR3 spans 13 residues. V lost 1 base and J lost 4, with 7 bases in between. Germline V gene lookup returns CDR1 MNHNY and CDR2 SVGAGI (reference sequence).

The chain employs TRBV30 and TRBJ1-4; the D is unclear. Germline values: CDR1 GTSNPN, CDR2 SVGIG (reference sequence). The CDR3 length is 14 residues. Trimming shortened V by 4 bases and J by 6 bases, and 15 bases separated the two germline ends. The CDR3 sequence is CAWIPGGPHEKLFF. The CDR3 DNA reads TGTGCCTGGATACCGGGAGGGCCTCATGAAAAACTGTTTTTT.

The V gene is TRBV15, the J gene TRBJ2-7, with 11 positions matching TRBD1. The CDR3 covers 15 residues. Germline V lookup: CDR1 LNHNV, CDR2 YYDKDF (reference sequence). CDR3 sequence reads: CATSRSRPGQGGIVV. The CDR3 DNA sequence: TGTGCCACCAGCAGATCCCGACCGGGACAGGGGGGGATAGTCGTC.